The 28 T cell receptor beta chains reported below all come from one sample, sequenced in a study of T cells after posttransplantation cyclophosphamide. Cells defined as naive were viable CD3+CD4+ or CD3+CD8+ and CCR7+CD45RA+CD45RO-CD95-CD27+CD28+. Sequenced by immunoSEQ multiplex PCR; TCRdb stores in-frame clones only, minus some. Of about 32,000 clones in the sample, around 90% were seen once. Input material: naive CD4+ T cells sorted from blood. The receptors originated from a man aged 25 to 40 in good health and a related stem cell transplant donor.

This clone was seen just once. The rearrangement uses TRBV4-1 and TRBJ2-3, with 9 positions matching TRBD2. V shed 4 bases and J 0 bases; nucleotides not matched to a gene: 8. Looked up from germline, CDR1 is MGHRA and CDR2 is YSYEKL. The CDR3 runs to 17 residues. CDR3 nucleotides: TGCGCCAGCAGCCTGATGACTAGCGGTGTTAGCACAGATACGCAGTATTTT. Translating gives CASSLMTSGVSTDTQYF.

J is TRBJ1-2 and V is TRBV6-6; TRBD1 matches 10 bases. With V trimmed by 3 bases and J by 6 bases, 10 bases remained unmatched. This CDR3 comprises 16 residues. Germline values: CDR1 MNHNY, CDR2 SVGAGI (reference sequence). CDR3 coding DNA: TGTGCCAGCAGTTATGGGACAGGGGCCGCTGGAGATGGCTACACCTTC. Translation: CASSYGTGAAGDGYTF.

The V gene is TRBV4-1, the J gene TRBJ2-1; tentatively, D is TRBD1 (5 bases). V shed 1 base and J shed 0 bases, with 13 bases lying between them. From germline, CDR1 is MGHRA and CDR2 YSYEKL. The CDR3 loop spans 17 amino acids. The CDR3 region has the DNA TGCGCCAGCAGCCAAGTTGCACGTGGGGCCTCCTACAATGAGCAGTTCTTC. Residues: CASSQVARGASYNEQFF.

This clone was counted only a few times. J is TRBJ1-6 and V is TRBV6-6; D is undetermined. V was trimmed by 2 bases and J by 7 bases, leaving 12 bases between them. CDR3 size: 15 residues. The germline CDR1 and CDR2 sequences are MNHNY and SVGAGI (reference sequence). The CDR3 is CASSYAGEANSPLHF. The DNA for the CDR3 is TGTGCCAGCAGTTACGCCGGAGAGGCCAATTCACCCCTCCACTTT.

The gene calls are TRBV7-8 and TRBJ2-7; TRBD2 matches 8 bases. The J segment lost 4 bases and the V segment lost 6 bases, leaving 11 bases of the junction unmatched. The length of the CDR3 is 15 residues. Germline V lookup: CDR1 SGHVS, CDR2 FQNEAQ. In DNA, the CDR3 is TGTGCCAGCAGTGTAAACGGGGGGGGTCTATACGAGCAGTACTTC. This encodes CASSVNGGGLYEQYF.

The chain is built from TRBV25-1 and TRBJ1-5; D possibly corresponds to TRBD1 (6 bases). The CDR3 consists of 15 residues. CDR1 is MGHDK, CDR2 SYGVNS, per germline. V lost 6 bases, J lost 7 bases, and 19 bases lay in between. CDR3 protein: CASSGGAVAGQPQHF. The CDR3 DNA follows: TGTGCCAGCAGCGGGGGGGCGGTGGCGGGACAGCCCCAGCATTTT.

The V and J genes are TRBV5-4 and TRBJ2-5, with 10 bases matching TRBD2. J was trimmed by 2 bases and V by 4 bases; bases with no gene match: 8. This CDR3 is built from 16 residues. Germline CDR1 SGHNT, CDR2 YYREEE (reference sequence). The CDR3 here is CASSPRTSGLQETQYF. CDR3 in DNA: TGTGCCAGCAGCCCCCGGACTAGCGGCTTACAAGAGACCCAGTACTTC.

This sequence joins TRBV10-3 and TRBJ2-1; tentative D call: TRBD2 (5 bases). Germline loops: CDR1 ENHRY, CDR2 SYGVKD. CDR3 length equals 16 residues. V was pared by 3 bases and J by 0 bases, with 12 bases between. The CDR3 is CAISDIRGSSYNEQFF. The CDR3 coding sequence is TGTGCCATCAGTGATATCCGGGGATCCTCCTACAATGAGCAGTTCTTC.

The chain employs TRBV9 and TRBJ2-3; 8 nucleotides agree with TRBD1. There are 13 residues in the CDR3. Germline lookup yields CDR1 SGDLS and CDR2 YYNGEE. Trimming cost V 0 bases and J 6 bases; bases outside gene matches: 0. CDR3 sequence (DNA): TGTGCCAGCAGCGTAGGGACAGGGGATACGCAGTATTTT. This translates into CASSVGTGDTQYF. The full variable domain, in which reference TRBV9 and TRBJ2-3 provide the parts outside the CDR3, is DSGVTQTPKHLITATGQRVTLRCSPRSGDLSVYWYQQSLDQGLQFLIQYYNGEERAKGNILERFSAQQFPDLHSELNLSSLELGDSALYFCASSVGTGDTQYFGPGTRLTVL.

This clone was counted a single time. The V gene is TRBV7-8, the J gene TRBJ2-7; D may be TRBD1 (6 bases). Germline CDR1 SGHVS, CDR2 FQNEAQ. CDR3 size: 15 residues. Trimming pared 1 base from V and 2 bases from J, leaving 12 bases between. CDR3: CASSLVQGDTYEQYF. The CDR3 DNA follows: TGTGCCAGCAGCTTAGTACAGGGAGATACCTACGAGCAGTACTTC. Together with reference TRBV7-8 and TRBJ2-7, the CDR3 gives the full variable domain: GAGVSQSPRYKVAKRGQDVALRCDPISGHVSLFWYQQALGQGPEFLTYFQNEAQLDKSGLPSDRFFAERPEGSVSTLKIQRTQQEDSAVYLCASSLVQGDTYEQYFGPGTRLTVT.

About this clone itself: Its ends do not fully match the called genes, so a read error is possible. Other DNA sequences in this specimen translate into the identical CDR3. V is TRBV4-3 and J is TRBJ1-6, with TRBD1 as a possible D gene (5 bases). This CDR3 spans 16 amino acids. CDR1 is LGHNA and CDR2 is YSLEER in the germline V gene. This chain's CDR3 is CASSQGGVQDYSPLHF. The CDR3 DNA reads TGCGCCAGCAGCCAGGGCGGGGTACAGGACTATTCCCCCCTCCACTTT.

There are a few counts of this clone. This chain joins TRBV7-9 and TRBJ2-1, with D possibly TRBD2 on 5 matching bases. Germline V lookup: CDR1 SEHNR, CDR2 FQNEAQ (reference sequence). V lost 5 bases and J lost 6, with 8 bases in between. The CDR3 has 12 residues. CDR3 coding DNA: TGTGCCAGCAGCGGTAGCGTCAATGAGCAGTTCTTC. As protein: CASSGSVNEQFF.

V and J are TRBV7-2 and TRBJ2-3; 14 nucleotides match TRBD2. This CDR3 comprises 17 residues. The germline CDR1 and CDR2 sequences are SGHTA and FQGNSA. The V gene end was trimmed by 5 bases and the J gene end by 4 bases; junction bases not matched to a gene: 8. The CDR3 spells CASSPRLAGGGADTQYF. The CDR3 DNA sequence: TGTGCCAGCAGCCCGCGACTAGCGGGGGGGGGCGCAGATACGCAGTATTTT. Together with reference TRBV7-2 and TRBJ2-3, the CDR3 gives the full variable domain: GAGVSQSPSNKVTEKGKDVELRCDPISGHTALYWYRQSLGQGLEFLIYFQGNSAPDKSGLPSDRFSAERTGGSVSTLTIQRTQQEDSAVYLCASSPRLAGGGADTQYFGPGTRLTVL.

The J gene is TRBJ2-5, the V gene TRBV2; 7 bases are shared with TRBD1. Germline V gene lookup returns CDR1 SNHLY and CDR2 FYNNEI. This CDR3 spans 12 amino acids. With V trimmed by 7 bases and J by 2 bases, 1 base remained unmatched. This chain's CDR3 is CASTGQQETQYF. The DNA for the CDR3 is TGTGCCAGCACGGGACAGCAAGAGACCCAGTACTTC.

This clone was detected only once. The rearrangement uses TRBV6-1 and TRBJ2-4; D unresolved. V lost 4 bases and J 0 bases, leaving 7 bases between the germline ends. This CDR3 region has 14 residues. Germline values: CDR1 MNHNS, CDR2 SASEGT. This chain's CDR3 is CASSVYLAKNIQYF. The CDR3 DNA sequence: TGTGCCAGCAGTGTCTACTTAGCCAAAAACATTCAGTACTTC.

The CDR3 loop is CASSVDPGRGNEKLFF. The DNA for the CDR3 is TGTGCCAGCAGCGTAGACCCCGGACGGGGGAATGAAAAACTGTTTTTT. This rearrangement joins TRBV9 to TRBJ1-4; possible D gene TRBD1, 5 bases. V lost 0 bases to trimming and J lost 5 bases, with 14 bases between them. This CDR3 comprises 16 residues. CDR1 and CDR2 (germline): SGDLS, YYNGEE. Full variable domain (rest looked up from reference TRBV9 and TRBJ1-4): DSGVTQTPKHLITATGQRVTLRCSPRSGDLSVYWYQQSLDQGLQFLIQYYNGEERAKGNILERFSAQQFPDLHSELNLSSLELGDSALYFCASSVDPGRGNEKLFFGSGTQLSVL.

CDR3 nucleotides: TGTGCCAGCAGTTCCGGGACTTATTCCTACGAGCAGTACTTC. Its protein is CASSSGTYSYEQYF. This chain links TRBV2 with TRBJ2-5; TRBD2 might be the D (6 bases). The J call may be mistaken, given a closer DNA end match to TRBJ2-7. The V gene's germline CDR1 is SNHLY and CDR2 FYNNEI. The length of the CDR3 is 14 residues.

The CDR3 bases are TGCAGTGCTAGGTCAGGGGTGGAAGCTTTCTTT. It yields the protein CSARSGVEAFF. This chain uses TRBV20-1 with TRBJ1-1; D is perhaps TRBD1 (6 bases). Trimming pared 3 bases from V and 8 bases from J, leaving 10 bases between. Germline V gene lookup returns CDR1 DFQATT and CDR2 SNEGSKA (reference sequence). This CDR3 region has 11 residues.

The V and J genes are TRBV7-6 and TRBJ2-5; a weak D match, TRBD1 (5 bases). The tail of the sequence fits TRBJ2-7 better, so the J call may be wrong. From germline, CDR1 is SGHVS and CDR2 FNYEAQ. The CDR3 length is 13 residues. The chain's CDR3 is CASSPTDSYEQYF. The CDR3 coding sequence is TGTGCCAGCAGCCCGACAGACTCCTACGAGCAGTACTTC.

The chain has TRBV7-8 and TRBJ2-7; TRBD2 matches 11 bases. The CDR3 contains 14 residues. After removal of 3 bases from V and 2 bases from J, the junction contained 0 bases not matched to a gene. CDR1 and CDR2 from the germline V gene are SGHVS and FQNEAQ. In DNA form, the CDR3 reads TGTGCCAGCAGCTTGACTAGCGGGACCTACGAGCAGTACTTC. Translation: CASSLTSGTYEQYF.

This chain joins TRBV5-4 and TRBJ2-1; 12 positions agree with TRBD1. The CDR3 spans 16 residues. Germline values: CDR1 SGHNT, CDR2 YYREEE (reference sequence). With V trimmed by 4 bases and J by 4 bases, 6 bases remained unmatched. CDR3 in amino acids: CASSKSGQGAYNEQFF. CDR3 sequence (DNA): TGTGCCAGCAGCAAATCGGGACAGGGGGCTTACAATGAGCAGTTCTTC.

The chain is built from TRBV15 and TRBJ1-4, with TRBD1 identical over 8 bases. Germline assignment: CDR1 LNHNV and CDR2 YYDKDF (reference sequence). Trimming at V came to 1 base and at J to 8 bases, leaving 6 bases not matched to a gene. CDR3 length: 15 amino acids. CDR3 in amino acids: CATSRGTGLREKLFF. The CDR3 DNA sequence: TGTGCCACCAGCAGAGGGACAGGGTTGAGGGAAAAACTGTTTTTT.

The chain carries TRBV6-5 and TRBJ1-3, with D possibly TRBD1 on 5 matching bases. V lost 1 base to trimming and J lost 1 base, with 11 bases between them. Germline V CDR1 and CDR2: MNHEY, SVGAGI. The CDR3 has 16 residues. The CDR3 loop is CASSYFPGNSGNTIYF. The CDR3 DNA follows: TGTGCCAGCAGTTACTTTCCAGGGAATTCTGGAAACACCATATATTTT.

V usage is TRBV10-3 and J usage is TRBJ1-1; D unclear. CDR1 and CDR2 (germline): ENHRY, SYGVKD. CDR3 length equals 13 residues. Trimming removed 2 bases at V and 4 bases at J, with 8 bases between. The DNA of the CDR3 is TGTGCCATCAGTGAGGGAGGGAGCACTGAAGCTTTCTTT. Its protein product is CAISEGGSTEAFF.

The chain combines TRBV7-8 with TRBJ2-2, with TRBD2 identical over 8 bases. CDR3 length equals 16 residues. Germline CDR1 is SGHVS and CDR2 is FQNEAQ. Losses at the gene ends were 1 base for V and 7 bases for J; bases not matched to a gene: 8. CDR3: CASSLGGGGQSGELFF. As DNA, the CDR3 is TGTGCCAGCAGCTTAGGAGGCGGGGGGCAGAGCGGGGAGCTGTTTTTT.

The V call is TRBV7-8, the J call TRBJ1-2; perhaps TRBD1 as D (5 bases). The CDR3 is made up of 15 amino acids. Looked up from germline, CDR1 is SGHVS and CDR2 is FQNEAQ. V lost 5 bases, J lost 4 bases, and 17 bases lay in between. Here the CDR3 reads CASSTRAGDGYGYTF. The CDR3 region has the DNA TGTGCCAGCAGCACCCGGGCGGGGGATGGCTATGGCTACACCTTC.

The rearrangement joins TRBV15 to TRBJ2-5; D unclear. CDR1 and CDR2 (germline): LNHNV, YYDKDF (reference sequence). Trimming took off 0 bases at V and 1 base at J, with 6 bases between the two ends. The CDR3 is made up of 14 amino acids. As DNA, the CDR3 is TGTGCCACCAGCAGAGATCAGGCCCAAGAGACCCAGTACTTC. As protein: CATSRDQAQETQYF.

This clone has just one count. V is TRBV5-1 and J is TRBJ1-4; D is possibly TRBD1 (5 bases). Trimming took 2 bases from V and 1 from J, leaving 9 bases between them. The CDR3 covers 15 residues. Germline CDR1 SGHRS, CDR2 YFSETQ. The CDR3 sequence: CASSFREGTNEKLFF. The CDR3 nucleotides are TGCGCCAGCAGCTTCAGGGAGGGAACTAATGAAAAACTGTTTTTT.